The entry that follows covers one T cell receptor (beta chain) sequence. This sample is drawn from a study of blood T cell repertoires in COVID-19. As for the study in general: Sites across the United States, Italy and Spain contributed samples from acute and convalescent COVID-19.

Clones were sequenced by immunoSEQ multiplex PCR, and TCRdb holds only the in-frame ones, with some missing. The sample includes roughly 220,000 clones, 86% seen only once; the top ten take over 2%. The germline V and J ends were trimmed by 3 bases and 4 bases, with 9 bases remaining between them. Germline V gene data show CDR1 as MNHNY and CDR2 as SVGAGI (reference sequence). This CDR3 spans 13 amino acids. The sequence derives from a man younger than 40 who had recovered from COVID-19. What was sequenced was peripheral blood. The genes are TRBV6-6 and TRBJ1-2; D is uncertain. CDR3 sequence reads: CASSYLHGYGYTF. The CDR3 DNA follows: TGTGCCAGCAGTTATCTCCACGGCTATGGCTACACCTTC.